The 20 T cell receptor beta chains reported below all come from one sample, sequenced in a study of T cell changes during pregnancy in multiple sclerosis. Produced via immunoSEQ multiplex PCR; TCRdb's table is partial and in-frame only. The sample holds around 50,000 clones, around 89% seen once. The starting material was CD8+ T cells from peripheral blood mononuclear cells, obtained in the second trimester of pregnancy. These receptors originate from a female donor with multiple sclerosis, enrolled in a pregnancy study.

This chain connects TRBV7-6 to TRBJ2-5; D unclear. Between the trimmed V and J ends, which lost 2 bases and 4 bases, there was a span of 11 bases. There are 14 residues in the CDR3. Germline V gene lookup returns CDR1 SGHVS and CDR2 FNYEAQ. CDR3 nucleotide sequence: TGTGCCAGCAGCTTACCCCCTATCGGAGAGACCCAGTACTTC. It translates to CASSLPPIGETQYF.

The V call is TRBV27, the J call TRBJ2-7; a possible D gene is TRBD2 (7 bases). Germline V gene data show CDR1 as MNHEY and CDR2 as SMNVEV (reference sequence). The CDR3 is 14 residues long. V was trimmed by 8 bases and J by 4 bases, leaving 18 bases between them. Here the CDR3 reads CASAPREGVYEQYF. Written as DNA, the CDR3 is TGTGCCAGCGCCCCCAGGGAGGGGGTTTACGAGCAGTACTTC.

The V and J genes are TRBV7-9 and TRBJ1-2; 11 bases agree with TRBD1. The V and J ends lost 5 bases and 5 bases, in that order; junction bases with no gene match: 4. This CDR3 spans 14 amino acids. Per the germline V gene, CDR1 is SEHNR and CDR2 is FQNEAQ (reference sequence). In DNA, the CDR3 is TGTGCCAGCAGCGCAGGACAGGGGGCGTATGGCTACACCTTC. Translation: CASSAGQGAYGYTF.

The rearrangement uses TRBV7-2 and TRBJ2-1; D not resolved. CDR3 length: 11 residues. The germline CDR1 and CDR2 sequences are SGHTA and FQGNSA. V was trimmed by 2 bases and J by 9 bases, leaving 5 bases between them. The CDR3 DNA follows: TGTGCCAGCAGCTTACCCGGTGAGCAGTTCTTC. Translated: CASSLPGEQFF.

J is TRBJ1-2 and V is TRBV4-1; TRBD1 is a possible D gene (6 bases). Trimming left V 1 base short and J 3 bases short, with 15 bases between. Germline-derived CDR1 and CDR2 are MGHRA and YSYEKL. This CDR3 is built from 16 residues. The CDR3 sequence is CASSQVISAGDYGYTF. DNA of the CDR3: TGCGCCAGCAGCCAAGTTATCTCGGCAGGGGACTATGGCTACACCTTC.

This chain joins TRBV13 and TRBJ1-6; TRBD1 agrees at 8 bases. The CDR3 extends over 16 amino acids. The germline V gene encodes CDR1 PRHDT and CDR2 FYEKMQ (reference sequence). V was pared by 4 bases and J by 8 bases, with 10 bases of the junction left unmatched. This CDR3 is CASSSGQAVEDSPLHF. In nucleotides, the CDR3 is TGTGCCAGCAGCTCGGGACAGGCGGTGGAGGATTCACCCCTCCACTTT.

This rearrangement joins TRBV4-1 to TRBJ1-3; weak D call: TRBD1 (5 bases). Looked up from germline, CDR1 is MGHRA and CDR2 is YSYEKL. With 0 bases removed from V and 2 bases from J, the gap between germline ends came to 20 bases. The CDR3 covers 19 residues. DNA of the CDR3: TGCGCCAGCAGCCAAGATGGAGCCCTACCAGGGATGACTGGAAACACCATATATTTT. This gives the protein CASSQDGALPGMTGNTIYF.

The rearrangement joins TRBV11-3 to TRBJ2-3, with D possibly TRBD2 on 7 matching bases. The CDR3 length is 15 residues. CDR1 is SGHNT and CDR2 is YENEEA in the germline V gene. Between the trimmed V and J ends, which lost 6 bases and 2 bases, there was a span of 15 bases. The CDR3: CASSSRGADTDTQYF. CDR3 in DNA: TGTGCCAGCAGTAGCCGGGGGGCGGACACAGATACGCAGTATTTT. The variable domain in full, completed from reference TRBV11-3 and TRBJ2-3, reads EAGVVQSPRYKIIEKKQPVAFWCNPISGHNTLYWYLQNLGQGPELLIRYENEEAVDDSQLPKDRFSAERLKGVDSTLKIQPAELGDSAVYLCASSSRGADTDTQYFGPGTRLTVL.

This chain uses TRBV7-6 with TRBJ2-1, with 7 nucleotides matching TRBD2. The CDR3 extends over 15 amino acids. With V trimmed by 1 base and J by 5 bases, 5 bases remained unmatched. From germline, CDR1 is SGHVS and CDR2 FNYEAQ. CDR3 sequence reads: CASSLEAGYHNEQFF. The CDR3 DNA reads TGTGCCAGCAGCTTAGAAGCGGGGTACCACAATGAGCAGTTCTTC.

The chain has TRBV7-9 and TRBJ2-7; tentative D call: TRBD1 (5 bases). This CDR3 region has 16 residues. V was cut by 0 bases and J by 0 bases, with 12 bases left in between. Germline CDR1 is SEHNR and CDR2 is FQNEAQ (reference sequence). In nucleotides, the CDR3 is TGTGCCAGCAGCTTAGCGTCCGGCAGGGACTCCTACGAGCAGTACTTC. Protein sequence: CASSLASGRDSYEQYF. Drawing the rest from reference TRBV7-9 and TRBJ2-7, the complete variable domain is DTGVSQNPRHKITKRGQNVTFRCDPISEHNRLYWYRQTLGQGPEFLTYFQNEAQLEKSRLLSDRFSAERPKGSFSTLEIQRTEQGDSAMYLCASSLASGRDSYEQYFGPGTRLTVT.

Written as DNA, the CDR3 is TGTGCCAGCTCATCTCCCGGGACTCAGGGGGACGAGACCCAGTACTTC. It translates to CASSSPGTQGDETQYF. The J gene is TRBJ2-5, the V gene TRBV18; D perhaps matches TRBD1 (7 bases). There are 16 residues in the CDR3. CDR1 and CDR2 (germline): KGHSH, LQKENI. Trimming removed 5 bases from V and 5 bases from J, with 21 bases in between.

The V gene is TRBV10-1, the J gene TRBJ2-1; TRBD1 agrees at 9 bases. After removal of 5 bases from V and 8 bases from J, the junction contained 13 bases not matched to a gene. The germline V gene encodes CDR1 WNHNN and CDR2 SYGVQD (reference sequence). This CDR3 region has 16 residues. CDR3 DNA sequence: TGCGCCAGCAGTCCTACCCCGGGACAGGGATTTTATGAGCAGTTCTTC. Its protein product is CASSPTPGQGFYEQFF.

This chain links TRBV7-2 with TRBJ1-4; D perhaps matches TRBD1 (6 bases). V was shortened by 0 bases and J by 7 bases, with 6 bases between the two germline ends. This CDR3 is 13 amino acids long. From germline, CDR1 is SGHTA and CDR2 FQGNSA. The CDR3, as DNA: TGTGCCAGCAGCTTAGCCAGGGGTGAAAAACTGTTTTTT. It yields the protein CASSLARGEKLFF.

This sequence joins TRBV27 and TRBJ2-5; D gene unclear. The CDR3 runs to 13 residues. From germline, CDR1 is MNHEY and CDR2 SMNVEV (reference sequence). The V gene lost 6 bases and the J gene lost 0 bases, with 8 bases spanning the gap. CDR3 DNA sequence: TGTGCCAGCAGGGTCAGGAACCAAGAGACCCAGTACTTC. It translates to CASRVRNQETQYF.

The genes are TRBV30 and TRBJ2-2; TRBD2 aligns across 8 bases. Germline V CDR1 and CDR2: GTSNPN, SVGIG (reference sequence). The CDR3 extends over 17 amino acids. The trim removed 2 bases at V and 5 bases at J, leaving 13 bases unmatched. In DNA form, the CDR3 reads TGTGCCTGGAGTAGTGCGGGGGGACGTATCTTTACCGGGGAGCTGTTTTTT. It is translated as CAWSSAGGRIFTGELFF.

The V gene is TRBV5-1, the J gene TRBJ2-7; D is undetermined. Per the germline V gene, CDR1 is SGHRS and CDR2 is YFSETQ. The length of the CDR3 is 11 residues. V lost 0 bases to trimming and J lost 7 bases, with 5 bases between them. CDR3 region: CASSLEREQYF. The CDR3 nucleotides are TGCGCCAGCAGCTTGGAGAGGGAGCAGTACTTC.

This sequence joins TRBV4-1 and TRBJ1-6; 8 bases line up with TRBD1. J gave up 9 bases and V 6 bases, and 7 bases lay outside the gene matches. CDR1 and CDR2 from the germline V gene are MGHRA and YSYEKL. The CDR3 has 14 amino acids. For the CDR3, the DNA is TGCGCCAGCAGTCCGGACAGGGAAGCTTCACCCCTCCACTTT. Protein product: CASSPDREASPLHF.

The rearrangement joins TRBV27 to TRBJ2-1, with 7 nucleotides matching TRBD1. The CDR3 has 15 amino acids. CDR1 and CDR2 (germline): MNHEY, SMNVEV (reference sequence). Trimming removed 3 bases from V and 8 bases from J; junction bases left unmatched: 10. The CDR3 region is CASSFHEQGLYEQFF. CDR3 DNA sequence: TGTGCCAGCAGTTTTCATGAACAGGGGTTGTATGAGCAGTTCTTC.

The rearrangement joins TRBV19 to TRBJ2-1, with 13 bases that match TRBD2. J gave up 6 bases and V 5 bases, and 4 bases lay outside the gene matches. There are 15 residues in the CDR3. The germline V gene encodes CDR1 LNHDA and CDR2 SQIVND (reference sequence). In DNA form, the CDR3 reads TGTGCCAGTAGTCTGGGACTAGCGGGACCCAATGAGCAGTTCTTC. Amino acid sequence: CASSLGLAGPNEQFF.

CDR3 sequence: CASSPRLAGYGYEQYF. The CDR3 DNA follows: TGTGCCAGCAGCCCGCGACTAGCGGGGTACGGCTACGAGCAGTACTTC. The V gene is TRBV7-9, the J gene TRBJ2-7; 11 bases map to TRBD2. Trimming cost V 5 bases and J 3 bases; bases outside gene matches: 9. The CDR3 sequence is 16 residues long. Germline V gene lookup returns CDR1 SEHNR and CDR2 FQNEAQ (reference sequence).